The source of this T cell receptor (beta chain) is a study of T cell responses to AZD1222 COVID-19 vaccine. Findings and caveats of the study: Just a handful of people given AZD1222 tested seropositive at baseline. Increases in Spike-specific TCR breadth and depth were seen after two AZD1222 doses. Nearly half of spike-specific TCRs reportedly target variant regions that are unmutated in the B.1.351 and B.1.1.7 variants. Repertoire collection took place solely once the T cell response had peaked.

The repertoire was sequenced with immunoSEQ multiplex PCR; TCRdb's copy has only in-frame clones and lacks some. The sample records about 160,000 clones, about 90% being singletons. A word on this clone: Its antigen is still unknown.

CDR1 is SGHNT, CDR2 YENEEA, per germline. The CDR3 contains 13 residues. V was trimmed by 5 bases and J by 5 bases, leaving 12 bases between them. The receptor was derived from an adult in good health. The material sequenced was peripheral blood, taken on day 0 of MenACWY control vaccination. The chain combines TRBV11-3 with TRBJ2-5; weak D call: TRBD2 (7 bases). DNA of the CDR3: TGTGCCAGCAGCCTAGGGGGAGGGGAGACCCAGTACTTC. Encoded protein: CASSLGGGETQYF. Full variable domain (missing parts from reference TRBV11-3 and TRBJ2-5): EAGVVQSPRYKIIEKKQPVAFWCNPISGHNTLYWYLQNLGQGPELLIRYENEEAVDDSQLPKDRFSAERLKGVDSTLKIQPAELGDSAVYLCASSLGGGETQYFGPGTRLLVL.